This T cell receptor (beta chain) was identified during a study of blood T cell repertoires in COVID-19. Background on the study: COVID-19 samples collected from the United States, Italy and Spain covered acute and convalescent phases.

Per the study methods: Using reference gene primer amplification, nucleated cell counts were estimated. Measured with immunoSEQ multiplex PCR; TCRdb has only the in-frame clones, and not every one. The V and J calls and the clone size are those of that table, but D and trimming were determined from the DNA. The data show just over 250,000 clones, 91% seen once. V was trimmed by 7 bases and J by 3 bases, leaving 16 bases between them. Germline V gene lookup returns CDR1 MNHNY and CDR2 SVGAGI (reference sequence). The CDR3 is made up of 14 amino acids. This chain joins TRBV6-6 and TRBJ2-7; D perhaps matches TRBD1 (6 bases). The source material was peripheral blood. The receptor's source is a person under 35 with COVID-19, enrolled during active disease. The CDR3 reads CASTQGRNDYEQYF. CDR3 coding DNA: TGTGCCAGCACACAGGGACGGAACGACTACGAGCAGTACTTC.